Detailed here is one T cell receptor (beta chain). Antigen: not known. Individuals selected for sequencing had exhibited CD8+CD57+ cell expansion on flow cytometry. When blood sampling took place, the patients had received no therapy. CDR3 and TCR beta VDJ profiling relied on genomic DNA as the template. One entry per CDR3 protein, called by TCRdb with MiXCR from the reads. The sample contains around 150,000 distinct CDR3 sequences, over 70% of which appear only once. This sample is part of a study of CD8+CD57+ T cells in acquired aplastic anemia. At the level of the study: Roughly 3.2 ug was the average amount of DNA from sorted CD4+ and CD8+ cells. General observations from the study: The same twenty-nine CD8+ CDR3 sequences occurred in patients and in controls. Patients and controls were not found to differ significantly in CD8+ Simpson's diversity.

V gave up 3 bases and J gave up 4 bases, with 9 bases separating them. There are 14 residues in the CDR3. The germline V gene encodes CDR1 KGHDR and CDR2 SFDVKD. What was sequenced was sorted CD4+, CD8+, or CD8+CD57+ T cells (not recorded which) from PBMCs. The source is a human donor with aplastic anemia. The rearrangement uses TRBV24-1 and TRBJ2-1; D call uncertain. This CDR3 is CATSDPRGYNEQFF. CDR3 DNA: TGTGCCACCAGTGATCCTCGCGGATACAATGAGCAGTTCTTC.